Listed here are 17 T cell receptor beta chains from one sample, sequenced in a study of PD-1 blockade in mismatch repair-deficient tumors. The table came from immunoSEQ multiplex PCR; TCRdb's copy has only in-frame clones and leaves some out. This sample carries roughly 120,000 clones, about nine tenths of them seen once, and the ten largest clones take approximately 12%. Sample: peripheral blood, taken roughly 70 weeks after starting pembrolizumab. These receptors were collected from an adult with mismatch repair-deficient cancer.

The V gene is TRBV20-1, the J gene TRBJ2-3; TRBD1 matches at 7 bases. The CDR3 spans 11 residues. The V gene's germline CDR1 is DFQATT and CDR2 SNEGSKA (reference sequence). V was pared by 8 bases and J by 7 bases, with 6 bases of the junction left unmatched. Written as DNA, the CDR3 is TGCAGTCTAGGGGACAGCCATACGCAGTATTTT. Encoded protein: CSLGDSHTQYF.

The chain uses TRBV6-5 and TRBJ1-2, with a weak D call TRBD1 (5 bases). The germline V gene encodes CDR1 MNHEY and CDR2 SVGAGI. The V end was cut by 6 bases, the J end by 6 bases, with 20 bases between. The CDR3 spans 15 residues. CDR3 loop: CASRELAGLKDGYTF. The CDR3 DNA reads TGTGCCAGCAGAGAACTGGCAGGGCTCAAAGATGGCTACACCTTC.

The V and J genes are TRBV7-9 and TRBJ2-2; D is possibly TRBD2 (5 bases). The CDR3 consists of 14 residues. Trimming removed 2 bases from V and 5 bases from J, with 9 bases in between. The germline V gene has CDR1 SEHNR and CDR2 FQNEAQ (reference sequence). This CDR3 reads CASSLRTLTGELFF. DNA for the CDR3: TGTGCCAGCAGCTTAAGGACTTTGACCGGGGAGCTGTTTTTT.

The gene calls are TRBV4-1 and TRBJ2-1; tentatively, D is TRBD1 (7 bases). The CDR3 is made up of 18 amino acids. Trimming shortened V by 0 bases and J by 1 base, and 16 bases separated the two germline ends. Germline-derived CDR1 and CDR2 are MGHRA and YSYEKL. The CDR3, as DNA: TGCGCCAGCAGCCAAGATCGGGCGACAGGGACTTCCTACAATGAGCAGTTCTTC. Its protein is CASSQDRATGTSYNEQFF.

The chain couples TRBV29-1 to TRBJ1-2; D unresolved. Germline lookup yields CDR1 SQVTM and CDR2 ANQGSEA. The CDR3 length is 13 residues. V was clipped by 6 bases and J by 3 bases, with 14 bases between them. CDR3 region: CSVREFDHYGYTF. The CDR3 coding sequence is TGCAGCGTCCGGGAGTTTGACCACTATGGCTACACCTTC.

This chain links TRBV13 with TRBJ2-5, with D unclear. The V and J ends lost 2 bases and 3 bases respectively, with 1 base between them. CDR3 size: 11 residues. Germline CDR1 and CDR2: PRHDT and FYEKMQ (reference sequence). The CDR3 DNA is TGTGCCAGCAGCTTAAAAGAGACCCAGTACTTC. Amino acids: CASSLKETQYF.

The J gene is TRBJ2-1, the V gene TRBV7-2; TRBD2 matches at 10 bases. The V gene's germline CDR1 is SGHTA and CDR2 FQGNSA. V was pared by 3 bases and J by 7 bases, with 6 bases of the junction left unmatched. The CDR3 contains 15 residues. CDR3 region: CASSFTSSGSNEQFF. CDR3 nucleotides: TGTGCCAGCAGCTTTACGTCTAGCGGGAGTAATGAGCAGTTCTTC.

The V call is TRBV6-5, the J call TRBJ1-1; D gene uncertain. This CDR3 has 14 residues. The V end was cut by 5 bases, the J end by 4 bases, with 14 bases between. Germline V CDR1 and CDR2: MNHEY, SVGAGI. The CDR3, as DNA: TGTGCCAGCAGTGGACCTCGAGGCGGCACTGAAGCTTTCTTT. This translates into CASSGPRGGTEAFF.

The rearrangement uses TRBV2 and TRBJ2-1, with 10 bases that match TRBD2. The junction had 5 bases not matched to a gene; V was cut back by 5 bases and J by 1 base. Germline V gene data show CDR1 as SNHLY and CDR2 as FYNNEI. CDR3 size: 16 residues. The CDR3 here is CASSKSGRGSYNEQFF. The CDR3 DNA sequence: TGTGCCAGCAGTAAAAGCGGGAGGGGGTCCTACAATGAGCAGTTCTTC.

The chain uses TRBV5-1 and TRBJ2-7; TRBD1 or TRBD2 may be the D gene (6 bases each). The CDR3 contains 14 residues. The V end was cut by 2 bases, the J end by 2 bases, with 11 bases between. Looked up from germline, CDR1 is SGHRS and CDR2 is YFSETQ. This CDR3 reads CASSLGGPPYEQYF. The DNA of the CDR3 is TGCGCCAGCAGCTTAGGGGGGCCACCCTACGAGCAGTACTTC.

The gene calls are TRBV30 and TRBJ2-1; D is unresolved. The V end lost 0 bases, the J end lost 4 bases, and 7 bases lay between the germline ends. Germline V gives CDR1 GTSNPN, CDR2 SVGIG (reference sequence). This CDR3 comprises 13 residues. CDR3 nucleotides: TGTGCCTGGAGTGTACAAAGATACAATGAGCAGTTCTTC. It codes for CAWSVQRYNEQFF.

This clone appeared a few times. The J gene is TRBJ1-5, the V gene TRBV30, with D uncertain. The CDR3 is made up of 13 amino acids. Germline V lookup: CDR1 GTSNPN, CDR2 SVGIG (reference sequence). With 0 bases removed from V and 3 bases from J, the gap between germline ends came to 6 bases. CDR3 coding DNA: TGTGCCTGGAGTGTAAACCTCAATCAGCCCCAGCATTTT. Translation gives CAWSVNLNQPQHF. Drawing the rest from reference TRBV30 and TRBJ1-5, the complete variable domain is SQTIHQWPATLVQPVGSPLSLECTVEGTSNPNLYWYRQAAGRGLQLLFYSVGIGQISSEVPQNLSASRPQDRQFILSSKKLLLSDSGFYLCAWSVNLNQPQHFGDGTRLSIL.

The V gene is TRBV4-1, the J gene TRBJ2-3; D is tentatively TRBD1 or TRBD2 (7 bases each). The CDR3 runs to 16 residues. The germline gives CDR1 MGHRA, CDR2 YSYEKL. Deletions cut 1 base from V and 3 bases from J, with 14 bases between. For the CDR3, the DNA is TGCGCCAGCAGCCAAGGGGAGGGGGCTGGAACAGATACGCAGTATTTT. It specifies CASSQGEGAGTDTQYF.

This clone was counted only a few times. The rearrangement joins TRBV4-2 to TRBJ2-2, with no clear D. The ends were cut back, 1 base at V and 7 bases at J, with 4 bases in the middle. Germline CDR1 and CDR2: LGHNA and YNFKEQ. CDR3 length equals 12 residues. This chain's CDR3 is CASSQGYGELFF. CDR3 coding DNA: TGTGCCAGCAGCCAAGGCTACGGGGAGCTGTTTTTT.

V usage is TRBV10-3 and J usage is TRBJ2-3; D call uncertain. This CDR3 region has 14 residues. Trimming cost V 4 bases and J 0 bases, with 8 bases left between them. Germline V lookup: CDR1 ENHRY, CDR2 SYGVKD. In DNA form, the CDR3 reads TGTGCCATCAGTGTGGCAGAAAGCACAGATACGCAGTATTTT. This gives the protein CAISVAESTDTQYF.

This clone appeared a few times. The CDR3 is CASSQDGGFNYGYTF. DNA of the CDR3: TGCGCCAGCAGCCAAGATGGGGGATTTAACTATGGCTACACCTTC. The V call is TRBV4-3, the J call TRBJ1-2, with a possible D match to TRBD1 (5 bases). Trimming took off 0 bases at V and 1 base at J, with 9 bases between the two ends. This CDR3 is 15 amino acids long. CDR1 and CDR2 from the germline V gene are LGHNA and YSLEER.

This chain links TRBV15 with TRBJ1-5; D gene uncertain. CDR1 is LNHNV and CDR2 is YYDKDF in the germline V gene (reference sequence). This CDR3 region has 12 residues. Trimming stripped 4 bases from V and 4 bases from J, with 5 bases between. CDR3 sequence (DNA): TGTGCCACCAGCACCATGAATCAGCCCCAGCATTTT. This encodes CATSTMNQPQHF.